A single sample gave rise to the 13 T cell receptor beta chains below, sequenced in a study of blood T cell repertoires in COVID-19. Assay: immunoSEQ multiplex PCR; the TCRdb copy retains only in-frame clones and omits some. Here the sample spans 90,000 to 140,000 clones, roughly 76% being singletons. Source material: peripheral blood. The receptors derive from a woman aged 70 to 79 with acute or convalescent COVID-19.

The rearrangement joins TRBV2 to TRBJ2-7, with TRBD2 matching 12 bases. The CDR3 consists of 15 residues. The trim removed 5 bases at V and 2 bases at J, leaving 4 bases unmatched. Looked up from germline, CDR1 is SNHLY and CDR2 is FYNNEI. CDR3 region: CASSQRTSGTYEQYF. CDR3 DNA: TGTGCCAGCAGTCAAAGGACTAGCGGGACCTACGAGCAGTACTTC.

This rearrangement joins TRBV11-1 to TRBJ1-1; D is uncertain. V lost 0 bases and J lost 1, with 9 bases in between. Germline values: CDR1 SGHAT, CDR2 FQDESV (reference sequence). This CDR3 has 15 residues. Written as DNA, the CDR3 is TGTGCCAGCAGCTTAGCCTACGATCGGAACACTGAAGCTTTCTTT. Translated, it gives CASSLAYDRNTEAFF.

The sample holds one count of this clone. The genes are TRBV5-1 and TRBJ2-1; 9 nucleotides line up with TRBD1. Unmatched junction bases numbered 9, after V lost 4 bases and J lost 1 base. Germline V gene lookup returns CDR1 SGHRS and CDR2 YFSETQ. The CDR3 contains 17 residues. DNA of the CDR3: TGCGCCAGCAGCCCGACCCCGACAGGGGGGTCCTACAATGAGCAGTTCTTC. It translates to CASSPTPTGGSYNEQFF. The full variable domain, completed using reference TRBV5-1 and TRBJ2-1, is KAGVTQTPRYLIKTRGQQVTLSCSPISGHRSVSWYQQTPGQGLQFLFEYFSETQRNKGNFPGRFSGRQFSNSRSEMNVSTLELGDSALYLCASSPTPTGGSYNEQFFGPGTRLTVL.

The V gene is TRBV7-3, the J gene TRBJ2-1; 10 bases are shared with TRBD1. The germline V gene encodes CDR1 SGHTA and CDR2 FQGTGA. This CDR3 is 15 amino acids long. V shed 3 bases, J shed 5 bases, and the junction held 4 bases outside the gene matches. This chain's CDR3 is CASSFTGTGDNEQFF. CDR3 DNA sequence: TGTGCCAGCAGCTTCACCGGGACAGGGGACAATGAGCAGTTCTTC.

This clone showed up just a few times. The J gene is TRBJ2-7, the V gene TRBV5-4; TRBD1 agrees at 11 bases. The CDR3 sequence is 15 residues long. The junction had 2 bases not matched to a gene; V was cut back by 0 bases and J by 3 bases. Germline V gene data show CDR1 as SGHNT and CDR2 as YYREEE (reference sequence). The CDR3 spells CASSLGGTGGYEQYF. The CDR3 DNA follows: TGTGCCAGCAGCTTGGGGGGGACAGGGGGCTACGAGCAGTACTTC.

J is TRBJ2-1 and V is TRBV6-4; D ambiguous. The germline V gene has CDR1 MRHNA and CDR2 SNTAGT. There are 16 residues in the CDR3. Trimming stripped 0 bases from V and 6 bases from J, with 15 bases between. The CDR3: CASSDSGGFSLNEQFF. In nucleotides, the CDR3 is TGTGCCAGCAGTGACTCTGGTGGCTTTAGCCTCAATGAGCAGTTCTTC.

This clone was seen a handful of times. CDR3 sequence: CASSFMGGGATYEQYF. The DNA for the CDR3 is TGTGCCAGCAGCTTTATGGGCGGGGGGGCCACCTACGAGCAGTACTTC. The chain employs TRBV5-5 and TRBJ2-7; 9 bases fit TRBD2. The J segment lost 2 bases and the V segment lost 2 bases, leaving 8 bases of the junction unmatched. This CDR3 has 16 residues. CDR1 and CDR2 from the germline V gene are SGHKS and YYEKEE (reference sequence).

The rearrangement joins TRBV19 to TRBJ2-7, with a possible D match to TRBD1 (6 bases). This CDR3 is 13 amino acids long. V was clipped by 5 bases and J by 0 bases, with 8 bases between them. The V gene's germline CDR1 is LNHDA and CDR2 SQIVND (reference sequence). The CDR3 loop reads CASSGQSSYEQYF. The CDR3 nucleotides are TGTGCCAGTAGTGGACAGTCCTCCTACGAGCAGTACTTC.

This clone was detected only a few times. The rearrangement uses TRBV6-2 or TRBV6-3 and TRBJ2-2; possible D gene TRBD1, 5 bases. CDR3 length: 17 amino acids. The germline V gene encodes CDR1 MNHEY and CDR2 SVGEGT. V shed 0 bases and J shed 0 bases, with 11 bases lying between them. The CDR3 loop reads CASSYSQIGANTGELFF. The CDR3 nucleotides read TGTGCCAGCAGTTACTCACAAATAGGGGCGAACACCGGGGAGCTGTTTTTT.

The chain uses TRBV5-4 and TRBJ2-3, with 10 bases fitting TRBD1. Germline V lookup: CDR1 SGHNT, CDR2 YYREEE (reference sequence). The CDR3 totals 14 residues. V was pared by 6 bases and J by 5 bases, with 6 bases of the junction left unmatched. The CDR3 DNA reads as TGTGCCAGCACCCGACAGGGGGCCGGAGATACGCAGTATTTT. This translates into CASTRQGAGDTQYF.

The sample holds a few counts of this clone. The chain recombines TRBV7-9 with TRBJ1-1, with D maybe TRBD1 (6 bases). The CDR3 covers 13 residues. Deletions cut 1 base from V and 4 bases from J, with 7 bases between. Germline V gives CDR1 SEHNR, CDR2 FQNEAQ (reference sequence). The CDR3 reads CASSLGGGTEAFF. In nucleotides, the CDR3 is TGTGCCAGCAGCTTAGGAGGGGGCACTGAAGCTTTCTTT.

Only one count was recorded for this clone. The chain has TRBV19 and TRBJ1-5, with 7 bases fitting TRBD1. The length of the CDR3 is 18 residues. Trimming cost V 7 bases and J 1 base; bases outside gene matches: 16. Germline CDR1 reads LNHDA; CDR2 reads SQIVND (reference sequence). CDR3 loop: CASTNHYTTGQSNQPQHF. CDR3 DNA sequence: TGTGCCAGTACCAACCACTATACGACAGGGCAAAGCAATCAGCCCCAGCATTTT.

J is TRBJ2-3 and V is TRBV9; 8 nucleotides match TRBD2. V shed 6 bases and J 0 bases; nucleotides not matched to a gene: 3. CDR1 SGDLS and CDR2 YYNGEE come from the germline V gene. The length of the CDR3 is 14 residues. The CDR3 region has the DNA TGTGCCAGCACGGAGCGGGGGAGCACAGATACGCAGTATTTT. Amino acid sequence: CASTERGSTDTQYF.